Described below is a single TCR beta chain sequence and its context. The antigen remains unidentified. CDR1 is SNHLY and CDR2 is FYNNEI in the germline V gene. The CDR3 is 14 residues long. The V and J ends lost 3 bases and 3 bases, in that order; junction bases with no gene match: 4. The table came from immunoSEQ multiplex PCR; TCRdb's copy has only in-frame clones and leaves some out. The sample records some 100,000 clones, around 91% being singletons. The sample comes from a study of OX40 agonist ivuxolimab in advanced cancers. The overall study: Treatment received earlier with anti-PD-1, anti-PD-L1 or anti-CTLA-4 agents was allowed, and approximately 40% had some. Study-level results: CD4+ T cells averaged fewer expanded clones than CD8+ T cells.

The sequencing here drew on CD4+ or CD8+ T cells sorted from blood, taken in a trial of the OX40 agonist ivuxolimab. The rearrangement links TRBV2 to TRBJ1-1, with 7 bases matching TRBD1. The sequence derives from an adult with an advanced solid tumor such as melanoma, head and neck, liver or kidney cancer. The CDR3 DNA is TGTGCCAGCAGTGAGCAGGGGGGGTACACTGAAGCTTTCTTT. Translated: CASSEQGGYTEAFF.